This TCR beta chain was retrieved from a study of T cell clones after liver transplantation. Whole-study context: Pre-transplant mixed lymphocyte reactions yielded third-party-reactive TCRbeta sequences as comparators for graft-donor-reactive sequences. Three of eight recipients were HCV-positive; others had non-autoimmune, non-viral indications. Broader study findings: Graft donor-reactive T cells may have migrated into the graft rather than being deleted. A significant post-transplant drop in circulating graft-donor-reactive CD4 TCRbeta sequences occurred in most of the 8 subjects.

The length of the CDR3 is 13 residues. Trimming took 5 bases from V and 0 from J, leaving 7 bases between them. This clone was picked up one time. Its target is unknown. Some clones are missing from TCRdb's copy, which holds only in-frame ones; the method was immunoSEQ multiplex PCR. Of under 55,000 clones listed, about 86% are singletons. Sequencing used CD8+ T cells from blood, obtained 12 months after liver transplant. The TCR originated in a human patient who received a liver transplant. Some T cells may be graft donor cells. V gene TRBV7-1 combines with J gene TRBJ1-1; the D is unclear. Being an ORF, TRBV7-1 has a function that is uncertain. The CDR3 bases are TGTGCCAGCAGCCCCTTTATGAACACTGAAGCTTTCTTT. This sequence encodes CASSPFMNTEAFF.